Reported below is one T cell receptor (beta chain). This sample was taken from a study of blood T cell repertoires in COVID-19. Study information: The samples span acute and convalescent COVID-19 from the United States, Italy and Spain. From T cells, B-cell-depleted T cells, or PBMCs came the material, which was cDNA or gDNA.

Using immunoSEQ multiplex PCR, the repertoire was profiled, and TCRdb retains in-frame clones only, with some absent. The table records approximately 260,000 clones, over 75% of them present only once. Germline lookup yields CDR1 SGHDT and CDR2 YYEEEE. The V and J ends lost 4 bases and 3 bases respectively, with 20 bases between them. The CDR3 is 16 amino acids. This TCR was recovered from a woman in her 70s with acute or convalescent COVID-19. What was sequenced was peripheral blood. The chain couples TRBV5-6 to TRBJ2-7; the D gene is possibly TRBD1 (6 bases). The CDR3 nucleotides are TGTGCCAGCAGCCAGGGAATACAGGGTAACGGCTACGAGCAGTACTTC. This codes for CASSQGIQGNGYEQYF.